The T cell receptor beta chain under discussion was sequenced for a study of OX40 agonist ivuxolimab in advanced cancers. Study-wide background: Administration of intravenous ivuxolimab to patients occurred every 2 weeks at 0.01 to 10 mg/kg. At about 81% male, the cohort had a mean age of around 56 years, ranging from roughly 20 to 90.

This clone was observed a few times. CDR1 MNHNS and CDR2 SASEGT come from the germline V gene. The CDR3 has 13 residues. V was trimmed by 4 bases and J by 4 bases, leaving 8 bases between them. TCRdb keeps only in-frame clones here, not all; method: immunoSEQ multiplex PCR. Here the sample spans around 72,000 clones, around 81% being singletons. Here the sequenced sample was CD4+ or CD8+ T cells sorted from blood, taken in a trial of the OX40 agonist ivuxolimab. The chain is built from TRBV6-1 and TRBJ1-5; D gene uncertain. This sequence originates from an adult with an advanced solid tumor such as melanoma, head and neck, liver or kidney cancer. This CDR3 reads CASSVSTNQPQHF. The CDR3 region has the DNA TGTGCCAGCAGTGTGAGCACTAATCAGCCCCAGCATTTT.